Given below is one T cell receptor (beta chain) in context. How the authors handled the data: Estimation of nucleated cell counts relied on the amplification of reference gene primers. Data came from immunoSEQ multiplex PCR; TCRdb stores just in-frame clones and leaves some out. V and J calls and clone size are copied from that table; D and trimming were computed from the DNA. The repertoire holds about 280,000 clones, with 85% as singletons. This entry comes from a study of blood T cell repertoires in COVID-19. The V gene's germline CDR1 is SGHRS and CDR2 YFSETQ. V gave up 1 base and J gave up 0 bases, with 14 bases separating them. The CDR3 is 16 amino acids.

The origin of this receptor is a woman aged 45-60 years who had recovered from COVID-19. Material: PBMCs or T cells enriched from blood (not recorded which). The rearrangement links TRBV5-1 to TRBJ2-7; the D gene is possibly TRBD1 (6 bases). The CDR3 region is CASSLQGLTHSYEQYF. The DNA of the CDR3 is TGCGCCAGCAGCTTGCAGGGGTTGACTCACTCCTACGAGCAGTACTTC.